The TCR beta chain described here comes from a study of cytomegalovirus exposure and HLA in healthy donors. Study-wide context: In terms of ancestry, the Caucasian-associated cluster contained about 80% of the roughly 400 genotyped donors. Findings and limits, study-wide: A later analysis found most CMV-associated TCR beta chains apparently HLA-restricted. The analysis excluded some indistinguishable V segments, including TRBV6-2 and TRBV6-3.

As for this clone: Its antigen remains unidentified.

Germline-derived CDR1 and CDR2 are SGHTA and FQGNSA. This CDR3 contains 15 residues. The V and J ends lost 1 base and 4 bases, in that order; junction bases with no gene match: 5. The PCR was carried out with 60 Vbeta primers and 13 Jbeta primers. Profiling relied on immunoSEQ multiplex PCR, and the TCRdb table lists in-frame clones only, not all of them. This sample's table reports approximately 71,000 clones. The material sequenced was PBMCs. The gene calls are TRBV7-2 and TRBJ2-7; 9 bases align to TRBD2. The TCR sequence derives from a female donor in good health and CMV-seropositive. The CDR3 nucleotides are TGTGCCAGCAGCTTAGGGAGGACTAGCGTTTACGAGCAGTACTTC. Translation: CASSLGRTSVYEQYF.